This T cell receptor beta chain came from a study of blood T cell repertoires in COVID-19. Recruited during active infection, patients (from Seattle) were subsequently followed longitudinally. CDR3 length: 16 amino acids. Per germline, CDR1 MNHEY and CDR2 SVGEGT. J was trimmed by 1 base and V by 6 bases; bases with no gene match: 7. TCRdb's copy holds only in-frame clones and misses some; the assay was immunoSEQ multiplex PCR. Of roughly 410,000 clones in the sample, 70% to 90% were seen once. The material sequenced was peripheral blood. The sequence was obtained from a woman in her thirties or forties with COVID-19, enrolled during active disease. V and J are TRBV6-2 or TRBV6-3 and TRBJ1-1; 11 bases agree with TRBD1. CDR3 DNA: TGTGCCAGCAGCCGCGGGACAGGGGGTAAGAACACTGAAGCTTTCTTT. Translation: CASSRGTGGKNTEAFF.